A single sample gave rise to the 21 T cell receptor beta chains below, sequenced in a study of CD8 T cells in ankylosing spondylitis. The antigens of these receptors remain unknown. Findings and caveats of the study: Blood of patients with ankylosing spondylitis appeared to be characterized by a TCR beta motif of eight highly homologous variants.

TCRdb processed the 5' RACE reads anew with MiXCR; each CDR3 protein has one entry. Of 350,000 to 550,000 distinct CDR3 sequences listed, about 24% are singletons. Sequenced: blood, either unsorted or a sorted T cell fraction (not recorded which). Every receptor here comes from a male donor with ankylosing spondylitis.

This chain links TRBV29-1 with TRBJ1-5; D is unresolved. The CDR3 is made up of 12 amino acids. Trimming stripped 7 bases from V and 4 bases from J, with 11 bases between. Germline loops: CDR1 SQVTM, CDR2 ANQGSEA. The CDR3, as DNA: TGCAGCGGCCTGTCCCCAAATCAGCCCCAGCATTTT. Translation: CSGLSPNQPQHF.

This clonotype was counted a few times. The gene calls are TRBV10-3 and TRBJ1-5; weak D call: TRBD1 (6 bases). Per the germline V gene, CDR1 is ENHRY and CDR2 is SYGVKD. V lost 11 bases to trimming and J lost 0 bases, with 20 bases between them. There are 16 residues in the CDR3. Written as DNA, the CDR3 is TGTGCCCCCTGGGGTATCAGGGGACATAGCAATCAGCCCCAGCATTTT. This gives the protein CAPWGIRGHSNQPQHF.

DNA of the CDR3: TGTGCCAGCAGACTGCAGGGAGTGGAAAAACTGTTTTTT. Translation: CASRLQGVEKLFF. The rearrangement joins TRBV2 to TRBJ1-4; maybe TRBD1 (5 bases). This CDR3 is built from 13 residues. Germline CDR1 reads SNHLY; CDR2 reads FYNNEI. V lost 6 bases and J 8 bases, leaving 13 bases between the germline ends. The whole variable domain, filled in from reference TRBV2 and TRBJ1-4, reads EPEVTQTPSHQVTQMGQEVILRCVPISNHLYFYWYRQILGQKVEFLVSFYNNEISEKSEIFDDQFSVERPDGSNFTLKIRSTKLEDSAMYFCASRLQGVEKLFFGSGTQLSVL.

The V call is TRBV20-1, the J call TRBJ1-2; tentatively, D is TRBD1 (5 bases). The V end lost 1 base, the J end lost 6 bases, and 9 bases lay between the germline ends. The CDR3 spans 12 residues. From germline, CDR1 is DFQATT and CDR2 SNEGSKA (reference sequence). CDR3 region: CSARGGEHGYTF. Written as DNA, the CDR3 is TGCAGTGCTAGAGGGGGGGAACATGGCTACACCTTC.

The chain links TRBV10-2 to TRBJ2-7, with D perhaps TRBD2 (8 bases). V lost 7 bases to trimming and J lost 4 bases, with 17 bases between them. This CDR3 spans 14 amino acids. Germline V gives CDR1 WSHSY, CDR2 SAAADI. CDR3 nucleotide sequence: TGCGCCAGCAAGGGGGCGGGAGGTCGGTACGAGCAGTACTTC. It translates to CASKGAGGRYEQYF.

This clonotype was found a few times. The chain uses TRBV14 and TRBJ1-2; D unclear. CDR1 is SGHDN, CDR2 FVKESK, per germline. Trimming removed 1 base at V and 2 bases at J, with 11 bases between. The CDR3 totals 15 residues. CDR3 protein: CASSQVGGFNYGYTF. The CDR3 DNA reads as TGTGCCAGCAGCCAAGTAGGCGGATTCAACTATGGCTACACCTTC.

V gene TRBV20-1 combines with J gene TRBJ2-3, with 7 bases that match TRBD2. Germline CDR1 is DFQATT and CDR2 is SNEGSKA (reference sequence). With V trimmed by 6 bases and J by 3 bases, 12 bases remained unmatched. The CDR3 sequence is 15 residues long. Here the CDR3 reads CSAASRAGATDTQYF. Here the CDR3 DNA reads TGCAGTGCCGCCTCAAGGGCGGGAGCAACAGATACGCAGTATTTT.

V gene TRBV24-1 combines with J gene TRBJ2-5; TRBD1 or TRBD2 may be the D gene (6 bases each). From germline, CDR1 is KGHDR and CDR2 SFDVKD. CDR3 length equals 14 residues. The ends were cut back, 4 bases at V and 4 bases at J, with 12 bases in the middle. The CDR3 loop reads CATSDYRGLETQYF. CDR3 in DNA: TGTGCCACCAGTGACTACCGGGGGCTAGAGACCCAGTACTTC.

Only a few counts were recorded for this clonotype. The CDR3 loop reads CAISGGQGASYQGLHF. For the CDR3, the DNA is TGTGCCATCAGTGGGGGACAGGGGGCTTCGTATCAGGGACTGCATTTT. The rearrangement joins TRBV10-3 to TRBJ1-5, with 12 positions matching TRBD1. The CDR3 length is 16 residues. CDR1 is ENHRY, CDR2 SYGVKD, per germline. Germline trimming cut 4 bases from V and 15 bases from J; bases unmatched to any gene: 16.

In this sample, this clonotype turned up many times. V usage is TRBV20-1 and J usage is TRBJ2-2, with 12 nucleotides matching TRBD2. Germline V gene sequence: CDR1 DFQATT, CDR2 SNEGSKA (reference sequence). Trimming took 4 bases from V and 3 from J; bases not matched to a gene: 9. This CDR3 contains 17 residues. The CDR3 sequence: CSATLRLAGDYTGELFF. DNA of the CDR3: TGCAGTGCTACCCTAAGACTAGCGGGAGATTACACCGGGGAGCTGTTTTTT.

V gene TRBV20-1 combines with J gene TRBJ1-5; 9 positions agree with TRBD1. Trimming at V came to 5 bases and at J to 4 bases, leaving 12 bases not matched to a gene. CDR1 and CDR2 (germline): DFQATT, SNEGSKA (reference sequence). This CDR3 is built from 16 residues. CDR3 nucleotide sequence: TGCAGTGCTCTATTAGGGACAGGGAATTTTAATCAGCCCCAGCATTTT. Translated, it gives CSALLGTGNFNQPQHF.

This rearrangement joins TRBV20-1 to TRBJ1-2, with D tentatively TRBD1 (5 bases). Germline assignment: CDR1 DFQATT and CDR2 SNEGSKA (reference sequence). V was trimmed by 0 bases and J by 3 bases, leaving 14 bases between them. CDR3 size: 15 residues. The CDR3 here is CSARDRHRGDYGYTF. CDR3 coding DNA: TGCAGTGCTAGAGATCGACACCGAGGGGACTATGGCTACACCTTC.

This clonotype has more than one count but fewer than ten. Here the CDR3 reads CASSFLGLAEAFF. CDR3 bases: TGCGCCAGCAGCTTTCTGGGGTTGGCTGAAGCTTTCTTT. The gene calls are TRBV5-1 and TRBJ1-1; D unclear. The V gene's germline CDR1 is SGHRS and CDR2 YFSETQ. V shed 2 bases and J shed 6 bases, with 11 bases lying between them. The CDR3 spans 13 residues. Together with reference TRBV5-1 and TRBJ1-1, the CDR3 gives the full variable domain: KAGVTQTPRYLIKTRGQQVTLSCSPISGHRSVSWYQQTPGQGLQFLFEYFSETQRNKGNFPGRFSGRQFSNSRSEMNVSTLELGDSALYLCASSFLGLAEAFFGQGTRLTVV.

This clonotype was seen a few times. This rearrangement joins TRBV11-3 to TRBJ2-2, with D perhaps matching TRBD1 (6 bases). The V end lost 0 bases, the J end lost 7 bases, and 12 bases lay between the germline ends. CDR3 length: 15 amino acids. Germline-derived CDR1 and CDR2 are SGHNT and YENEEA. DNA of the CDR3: TGTGCCAGCAGCTTAGATTCAGGGGCTGGCGGGGAGCTGTTTTTT. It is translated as CASSLDSGAGGELFF. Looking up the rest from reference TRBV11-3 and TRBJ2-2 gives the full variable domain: EAGVVQSPRYKIIEKKQPVAFWCNPISGHNTLYWYLQNLGQGPELLIRYENEEAVDDSQLPKDRFSAERLKGVDSTLKIQPAELGDSAVYLCASSLDSGAGGELFFGEGSRLTVL.

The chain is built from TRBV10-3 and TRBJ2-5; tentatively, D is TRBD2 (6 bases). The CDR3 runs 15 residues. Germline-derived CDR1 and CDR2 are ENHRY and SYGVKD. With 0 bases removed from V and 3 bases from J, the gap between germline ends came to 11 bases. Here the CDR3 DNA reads TGTGCCATCAGTGAGTCGGGAGGCATTGAAGAGACCCAGTACTTC. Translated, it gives CAISESGGIEETQYF.

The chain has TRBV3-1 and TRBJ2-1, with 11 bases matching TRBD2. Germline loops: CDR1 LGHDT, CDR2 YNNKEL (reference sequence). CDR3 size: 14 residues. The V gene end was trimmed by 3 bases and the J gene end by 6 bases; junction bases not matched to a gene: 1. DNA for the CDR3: TGTGCCAGCAGCCACCTAGCGGGGGGCAATGAGCAGTTCTTC. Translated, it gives CASSHLAGGNEQFF.

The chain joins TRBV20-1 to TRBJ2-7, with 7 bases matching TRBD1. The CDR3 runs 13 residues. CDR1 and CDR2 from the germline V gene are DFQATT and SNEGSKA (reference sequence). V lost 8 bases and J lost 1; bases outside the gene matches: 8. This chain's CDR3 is CSTQGVGSYEQYF. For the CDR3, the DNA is TGCAGTACCCAGGGGGTGGGATCCTACGAGCAGTACTTC.

The CDR3 region is CASSAYPGHEKLFF. The CDR3 DNA follows: TGTGCCAGCAGCGCTTATCCGGGACACGAAAAACTGTTTTTT. V and J are TRBV9 and TRBJ1-4, with a tentative D call TRBD1 (6 bases). This CDR3 is 14 amino acids long. Germline V gives CDR1 SGDLS, CDR2 YYNGEE. Trimming took 3 bases from V and 8 from J, leaving 14 bases between them.

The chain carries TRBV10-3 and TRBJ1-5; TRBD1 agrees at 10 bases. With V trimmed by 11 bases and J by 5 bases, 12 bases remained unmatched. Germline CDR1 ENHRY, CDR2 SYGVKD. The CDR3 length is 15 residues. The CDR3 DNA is TGTGCCGCAAGAGACGGGACAGGGGTTGATCAGCCCCAGCATTTT. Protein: CAARDGTGVDQPQHF.

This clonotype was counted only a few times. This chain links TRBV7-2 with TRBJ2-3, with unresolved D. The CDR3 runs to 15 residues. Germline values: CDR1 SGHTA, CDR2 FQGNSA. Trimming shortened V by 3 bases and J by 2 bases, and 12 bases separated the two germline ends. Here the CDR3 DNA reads TGTGCCAGCAGCTTTGTTGGTACAAACACAGATACGCAGTATTTT. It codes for CASSFVGTNTDTQYF.

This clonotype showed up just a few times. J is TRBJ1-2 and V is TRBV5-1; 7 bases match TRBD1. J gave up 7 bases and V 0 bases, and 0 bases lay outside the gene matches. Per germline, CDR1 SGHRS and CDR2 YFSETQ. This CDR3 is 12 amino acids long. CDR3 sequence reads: CASSLGDSGYTF. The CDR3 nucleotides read TGCGCCAGCAGCTTGGGGGACAGTGGCTACACCTTC.